This entry lists 31 T cell receptor beta chains sequenced from one sample in a study of blood T cell repertoires in COVID-19. Sequencing was performed with immunoSEQ multiplex PCR; in TCRdb, only in-frame clones are kept and a portion is missing. This sample has around 250,000 clones; more than 70% occur once, and the top ten carry 0.95% to 1.5%. The sequenced material came from PBMCs or T cells enriched from blood (not recorded which). The receptors derive from a woman in her 40s with acute COVID-19.

This CDR3 is CASSLRGGGNTEAFF. CDR3 sequence (DNA): TGTGCCAGTAGCCTGAGGGGGGGCGGGAACACTGAAGCTTTCTTT. The rearrangement links TRBV19 to TRBJ1-1, with TRBD1 as a possible D gene (6 bases). The CDR3 runs 15 residues. In germline, CDR1 is LNHDA, CDR2 SQIVND (reference sequence). Trimming stripped 6 bases from V and 1 base from J, with 15 bases between.

V usage is TRBV21-1 and J usage is TRBJ2-1; TRBD2 is the table's D call, not checked against the DNA. TRBV21-1 is reported as a pseudogene. The CDR3 has 13 residues. CDR3 residues: CEEGYTTYNEQFF. The CDR3 DNA follows: TGTGAAGAGGGCTATACGACCTACAATGAGCAGTTCTTC.

The chain carries TRBV27 and TRBJ2-2; 7 positions agree with TRBD2. The V and J ends lost 7 bases and 6 bases, in that order; junction bases with no gene match: 14. CDR1 MNHEY and CDR2 SMNVEV come from the germline V gene (reference sequence). CDR3 size: 16 residues. CDR3 residues: CASIGWGEGPSGELFF. CDR3 coding DNA: TGTGCCAGCATCGGCTGGGGGGAGGGCCCGTCCGGGGAGCTGTTTTTT.

The V call is TRBV7-3, the J call TRBJ2-1; 9 bases are a match to TRBD2. CDR3 size: 16 residues. Germline CDR1 SGHTA, CDR2 FQGTGA. V was clipped by 1 base and J by 6 bases; unmatched bases: 7. CDR3 loop: CASSLIGGRASNEQFF. CDR3 DNA sequence: TGTGCCAGCAGCTTAATTGGCGGGAGGGCCTCCAATGAGCAGTTCTTC.

The rearrangement uses TRBV28 and TRBJ2-7, with 8 nucleotides matching TRBD2. Looked up from germline, CDR1 is MDHEN and CDR2 is SYDVKM. With 5 bases clipped from V and 1 base from J, the junction kept 4 bases outside the gene matches. The CDR3 consists of 14 residues. The CDR3 region has the DNA TGTGCCAGCAGTCAGAGCGGGAGTTCCTACGAGCAGTACGTC. Its translation is CASSQSGSSYEQYV.

This clone was seen more than once but under ten times. J is TRBJ2-7 and V is TRBV28; possibly TRBD2 for D (5 bases). V gave up 8 bases and J gave up 2 bases, with 13 bases separating them. The V gene's germline CDR1 is MDHEN and CDR2 SYDVKM. CDR3 length: 13 amino acids. In nucleotides, the CDR3 is TGTGCCAGCCTCGGGCGGGCCACCTACGAGCAGTACGTC. It translates to CASLGRATYEQYV.

This sequence joins TRBV15 and TRBJ2-1; possible D gene TRBD2, 6 bases. The V end lost 5 bases, the J end lost 4 bases, and 9 bases lay between the germline ends. This CDR3 is 13 amino acids long. The germline V gene encodes CDR1 LNHNV and CDR2 YYDKDF (reference sequence). CDR3 bases: TGTGCCACCAGCCCTGGGACTTACAATGAGCAGTTCTTC. It codes for CATSPGTYNEQFF.

A remark on this clone: The germline gene is not matched at one end of the junction; a read error may be the cause. The chain uses TRBV24-1 and TRBJ1-1; 8 bases match TRBD1. The CDR3 spans 16 residues. From germline, CDR1 is KGHDR and CDR2 SFDVKD. The CDR3 region is CATSDSTGTGGTEAFF. DNA for the CDR3: TGTGCCACCAGCGATTCAACCGGGACAGGAGGCACTGAAGCTTTCTTT.

The chain employs TRBV11-3 and TRBJ2-3, with 7 positions matching TRBD2. V lost 3 bases, J lost 1 base, and 4 bases stayed unmatched. This CDR3 is built from 15 residues. The germline gives CDR1 SGHNT, CDR2 YENEEA. CDR3 bases: TGTGCCAGCAGCTTCGGACTAGGGGGCACAGATACGCAGTATTTT. This translates into CASSFGLGGTDTQYF.

This clone was recorded a few times. CDR3 DNA: TGTGCCAGTAGTACCCACCAGGGGACAGGGATAAAGCAGTACTTC. Translation gives CASSTHQGTGIKQYF. This sequence joins TRBV19 and TRBJ2-7; 9 nucleotides match TRBD1. CDR1 LNHDA and CDR2 SQIVND come from the germline V gene (reference sequence). There are 15 residues in the CDR3. V trimming: 4 bases; J trimming: 8 bases; junction bases outside the gene matches: 12.

The chain recombines TRBV29-1 with TRBJ1-3; the D gene is possibly TRBD1 (5 bases). Germline V lookup: CDR1 SQVTM, CDR2 ANQGSEA. Between the trimmed V and J ends, which lost 7 bases and 0 bases, there was a span of 10 bases. The CDR3 consists of 13 residues. CDR3 in amino acids: CSARGVSGNTIYF. The CDR3, as DNA: TGCAGCGCCCGGGGGGTCTCTGGAAACACCATATATTTT.

The J gene is TRBJ2-3, the V gene TRBV6-2 or TRBV6-3; 8 bases fit TRBD2. From germline, CDR1 is MNHEY and CDR2 SVGEGT. The CDR3 has 16 amino acids. Germline trimming cut 4 bases from V and 0 bases from J; bases unmatched to any gene: 6. CDR3 nucleotides: TGTGCCAGCAGTTGGCGACTAGCGAAGAGCACAGATACGCAGTATTTT. As protein: CASSWRLAKSTDTQYF.

J is TRBJ1-5 and V is TRBV7-2, with no clear D. Germline values: CDR1 SGHTA, CDR2 FQGNSA. The CDR3 contains 13 residues. V was trimmed by 5 bases and J by 7 bases, leaving 12 bases between them. As DNA, the CDR3 is TGTGCCAGCAGCCTTCTAGGTATCCAGCCCCAGCATTTT. It is translated as CASSLLGIQPQHF.

The gene calls are TRBV28 and TRBJ2-3; possible D gene TRBD1, 7 bases. This CDR3 is built from 15 residues. Per germline, CDR1 MDHEN and CDR2 SYDVKM. Trimming stripped 6 bases from V and 7 bases from J, with 20 bases between. The CDR3 region has the DNA TGTGCCAGCAGGGAGGGGGCCCAGCGATCGAATACGCAGTATTTT. It codes for CASREGAQRSNTQYF.

This chain connects TRBV7-3 to TRBJ1-2; 9 bases line up with TRBD1. With 3 bases clipped from V and 6 bases from J, the junction kept 2 bases outside the gene matches. Per germline, CDR1 SGHTA and CDR2 FQGTGA. This CDR3 is built from 13 residues. CDR3 in amino acids: CASSFGTGHGYTF. CDR3 bases: TGTGCCAGCAGCTTCGGGACAGGGCATGGCTACACCTTC.

This chain connects TRBV18 to TRBJ1-6, with D possibly TRBD1 on 5 matching bases. This CDR3 region has 18 residues. In germline, CDR1 is KGHSH, CDR2 LQKENI. Trimming removed 2 bases at V and 8 bases at J, with 22 bases between. CDR3 region: CASSPVQEGIGGDSPLHF. CDR3 in DNA: TGTGCCAGCTCACCAGTTCAAGAGGGAATCGGAGGGGATTCACCCCTCCACTTT.

This clone is a singleton in its sample. The rearrangement joins TRBV6-1 to TRBJ1-2, with 7 bases identical to TRBD1. J lost 7 bases, V lost 3 bases, and 8 bases had no gene match. Germline loops: CDR1 MNHNS, CDR2 SASEGT. This CDR3 comprises 14 residues. CDR3 coding DNA: TGTGCCAGCAGTGATGAGGGGGCGAATCCTGGCTACACCTTC. Translating gives CASSDEGANPGYTF.

J is TRBJ1-1 and V is TRBV12-3 or TRBV12-4, with a weak D call TRBD1 (6 bases). The length of the CDR3 is 13 residues. The V and J ends lost 4 bases and 0 bases respectively, with 6 bases between them. The CDR3 is CASSWTVNTEAFF. DNA for the CDR3: TGTGCCAGCAGTTGGACAGTGAACACTGAAGCTTTCTTT.

This rearrangement joins TRBV7-2 to TRBJ1-2; tentatively, D is TRBD1 (6 bases). Germline V lookup: CDR1 SGHTA, CDR2 FQGNSA. V shed 6 bases and J shed 7 bases, with 24 bases lying between them. CDR3 length equals 16 residues. This CDR3 reads CASSPNGGALSSGYTF. CDR3 bases: TGTGCCAGCAGTCCGAACGGGGGGGCTTTGTCTAGTGGCTACACCTTC.

The rearrangement uses TRBV11-2 and TRBJ1-2; tentatively, D is TRBD1 (5 bases). The ends were cut back, 5 bases at V and 0 bases at J, with 7 bases in the middle. This CDR3 contains 13 residues. From germline, CDR1 is SGHAT and CDR2 FQNNGV. The chain's CDR3 is CASSQQANYGYTF. CDR3 in DNA: TGTGCCAGCAGCCAACAGGCTAACTATGGCTACACCTTC.

The rearrangement joins TRBV30 to TRBJ2-7, with TRBD1 matching 7 bases. From germline, CDR1 is GTSNPN and CDR2 SVGIG (reference sequence). V trimming: 0 bases; J trimming: 2 bases; junction bases outside the gene matches: 4. The CDR3 runs 14 residues. CDR3 in DNA: TGTGCCTGGAGTGTAGGGGGCGGCACCTACGAGCAGTACTTC. This sequence encodes CAWSVGGGTYEQYF.

Note on this clone: Other DNA sequences within the sample encode an identical CDR3. In nucleotides, the CDR3 is TGTGCCAGCAGTTTCGGCACTGAAGCTTTCTTT. Translating it yields CASSFGTEAFF. The genes are TRBV12-3 or TRBV12-4 and TRBJ1-1; D remains unclear. The CDR3 totals 11 residues. The V end was cut by 3 bases, the J end by 4 bases, with 3 bases between.

V gene TRBV7-9 combines with J gene TRBJ1-4; no reliable D call. With 7 bases removed from V and 0 bases from J, the gap between germline ends came to 18 bases. This CDR3 spans 17 amino acids. CDR1 and CDR2 (germline): SEHNR, FQNEAQ (reference sequence). The CDR3 sequence: CASTPGWEPATNEKLFF. CDR3 sequence (DNA): TGTGCCAGCACCCCAGGATGGGAGCCTGCAACTAATGAAAAACTGTTTTTT. Full variable domain (outside the CDR3, taken from reference TRBV7-9 and TRBJ1-4): DTGVSQNPRHKITKRGQNVTFRCDPISEHNRLYWYRQTLGQGPEFLTYFQNEAQLEKSRLLSDRFSAERPKGSFSTLEIQRTEQGDSAMYLCASTPGWEPATNEKLFFGSGTQLSVL.

The V call is TRBV5-8, the J call TRBJ2-3, with D perhaps TRBD1 (6 bases). Germline V gene data show CDR1 as SGHTS and CDR2 as YDEGEE. Trimming pared 6 bases from V and 3 bases from J, leaving 17 bases between. This CDR3 region has 15 residues. This chain's CDR3 is CASNLLTGSTDTQYF. The CDR3 DNA reads as TGTGCCAGCAACCTTTTAACAGGGTCGACAGATACGCAGTATTTT.

In nucleotides, the CDR3 is TGTGCCAGCAGCATAGCGGGAGGGCAAGAGACCCAGTACTTC. Its protein is CASSIAGGQETQYF. The chain is built from TRBV5-4 and TRBJ2-5; 11 bases match TRBD2. In germline, CDR1 is SGHNT, CDR2 YYREEE (reference sequence). The CDR3 consists of 14 residues. With V trimmed by 4 bases and J by 2 bases, 1 base remained unmatched. The variable domain in full, completed from reference TRBV5-4 and TRBJ2-5, reads ETGVTQSPTHLIKTRGQQVTLRCSSQSGHNTVSWYQQALGQGPQFIFQYYREEENGRGNFPPRFSGLQFPNYSSELNVNALELDDSALYLCASSIAGGQETQYFGPGTRLLVL.

This chain uses TRBV7-9 with TRBJ2-2; tentatively, D is TRBD2 (6 bases). Germline lookup yields CDR1 SEHNR and CDR2 FQNEAQ (reference sequence). This CDR3 is 19 amino acids long. V was shortened by 2 bases and J by 2 bases, with 21 bases between the two germline ends. CDR3 DNA: TGTGCCAGCAGCTTAATCCCTGGGTACATGGCGGGAAACACCGGGGAGCTGTTTTTT. Translating it yields CASSLIPGYMAGNTGELFF.

This chain uses TRBV6-5 with TRBJ1-4; tentative D call: TRBD1 (5 bases). Between the trimmed V and J ends, which lost 11 bases and 15 bases, there was a span of 28 bases. Germline V gene sequence: CDR1 MNHEY, CDR2 SVGAGI. CDR3 size: 14 residues. The CDR3 nucleotides read TGTGCCGGAGGGGAATTACGAGCAGACAAGTTTGTGTTTTTT. It encodes CAGGELRADKFVFF.

This chain links TRBV7-9 with TRBJ1-5, with a possible D match to TRBD1 (6 bases). Germline CDR1 and CDR2: SEHNR and FQNEAQ (reference sequence). The CDR3 sequence is 13 residues long. Trimming shortened V by 5 bases and J by 5 bases, and 10 bases separated the two germline ends. The CDR3 protein is CASSQDSYQPQHF. As DNA, the CDR3 is TGTGCCAGCAGCCAGGACAGCTATCAGCCCCAGCATTTT. The entire variable domain, with the rest obtained from reference TRBV7-9 and TRBJ1-5, is as follows: DTGVSQNPRHKITKRGQNVTFRCDPISEHNRLYWYRQTLGQGPEFLTYFQNEAQLEKSRLLSDRFSAERPKGSFSTLEIQRTEQGDSAMYLCASSQDSYQPQHFGDGTRLSIL.

This chain joins TRBV11-3 and TRBJ2-3; TRBD1 is a possible D gene (6 bases). Trimming left V 5 bases short and J 1 base short, with 16 bases between. The CDR3 length is 16 residues. Looked up from germline, CDR1 is SGHNT and CDR2 is YENEEA. Here the CDR3 DNA reads TGTGCCAGCAGCCCTCCGGGACACCTCCGCACAGATACGCAGTATTTT. As protein: CASSPPGHLRTDTQYF.

The chain combines TRBV6-2 or TRBV6-3 with TRBJ1-1; 8 positions match TRBD1. Germline V gene lookup returns CDR1 MNHEY and CDR2 SVGEGT. With V trimmed by 5 bases and J by 4 bases, 9 bases remained unmatched. The CDR3 runs to 15 residues. The CDR3 bases are TGTGCCAGCAGTAATACCGGACAGGGTTTCACTGAAGCTTTCTTT. It encodes CASSNTGQGFTEAFF.

This clone was counted once. The chain carries TRBV4-3 and TRBJ2-3; 8 bases are a match to TRBD2. The CDR3 covers 16 residues. After removal of 0 bases from V and 5 bases from J, the junction contained 7 bases not matched to a gene. The germline CDR1 and CDR2 sequences are LGHNA and YSLEER. CDR3 DNA sequence: TGCGCCAGCAGCCAAGAATCAGCGGGAGACGAAGATACGCAGTATTTT. It is translated as CASSQESAGDEDTQYF.